This T cell receptor beta chain was found in a study of CD8 T cells in ankylosing spondylitis. Findings and limits, study-wide: One TCR beta motif, made up of under ten highly homologous variants, appeared characteristic of ankylosing spondylitis blood. In reactive arthritis synovial fluid and blood, some motif variants had been reported before. Disease-linked clones reportedly concentrated significantly in matched ankylosing spondylitis synovial fluid. Disease-linked clones proved CD8+ and comparatively uncommon in peripheral blood.

Quantitative 5'-RACE was performed with molecular barcodes, and it yielded the TCR beta libraries. TCRdb ran MiXCR on the 5' RACE reads and lists one entry per CDR3 protein. The sample contains 500,000 or so distinct CDR3 sequences, roughly 5% of which appear only once. This clonotype was detected many times. The antigen is unknown. The origin of this receptor is a male donor with ankylosing spondylitis. The sequenced material came from blood, either unsorted or a sorted T cell fraction (not recorded which).

CDR3 nucleotides: TGTGCCAGCAGCGTCCGGGACAGGGGGTTTGGCTACACCTTC. This gives the protein CASSVRDRGFGYTF. This chain joins TRBV7-9 and TRBJ1-2; TRBD1 matches at 11 bases. Germline V gene lookup returns CDR1 SEHNR and CDR2 FQNEAQ (reference sequence). The CDR3 totals 14 residues. The V gene end was trimmed by 5 bases and the J gene end by 7 bases; junction bases not matched to a gene: 6. Full variable domain (missing parts from reference TRBV7-9 and TRBJ1-2): DTGVSQNPRHKITKRGQNVTFRCDPISEHNRLYWYRQTLGQGPEFLTYFQNEAQLEKSRLLSDRFSAERPKGSFSTLEIQRTEQGDSAMYLCASSVRDRGFGYTFGSGTRLTVV.